Below, one TCR beta chain is given with its context. The sample originates from a study of shared clonotypes between healthy human individuals. The overall study: The composition of the donors was two women and a few men aged 18 to 49.

The CDR3 is 11 amino acids. V was shortened by 6 bases and J by 9 bases, with 12 bases between the two germline ends. The germline V gene has CDR1 DFQATT and CDR2 SNEGSKA (reference sequence). Every subset's genomic DNA went evenly onto several immunoSEQ plates. Clones were read by immunoSEQ multiplex PCR, and TCRdb kept only the in-frame ones, dropping some. The sample holds a few million clones, roughly 93% seen once. Only Caucasian adults living in Nashville, Tennessee made up the donor group. The sequenced sample was naive CD4+ T cells from PBMCs. Subset in this sample: CD45RA+ positively selected. This clonotype was obtained from a young man in good health. Some clones in this sample may be carry-over from other donors' samples. The chain couples TRBV20-1 to TRBJ2-1; possible D gene TRBD2, 5 bases. The CDR3 region is CSAVERREQFF. For the CDR3, the DNA is TGCAGTGCCGTAGAGCGGCGTGAGCAGTTCTTC.